This TCR beta chain was profiled in a study of shared clonotypes between healthy human individuals. Overall study: Each donor's CD4 naive and CD4 memory cells filled three plates apiece, CD8 naive two, and CD8 memory one.

General study results and limits: Sorted-subset samples were not fully sequenced, rarefaction indicated. Sharing across several donors was seen in 4.5% to 5.5% of naive CD4 clonotypes.

Clones were sequenced by immunoSEQ multiplex PCR, and TCRdb holds only the in-frame ones, with some missing. The sample holds some 1,400,000 clones, roughly 97% seen once. Worth noting for this clone: The antigen is unknown.

In germline, CDR1 is WSHSY, CDR2 SAAADI. This CDR3 has 17 amino acids. The V end lost 3 bases, the J end lost 1 base, and 15 bases lay between the germline ends. The chain has TRBV10-2 and TRBJ2-2; tentative D call: TRBD2 (7 bases). Sequenced input: naive CD4+ T cells sorted from blood. The subset was: CD45RA+ positively selected. This clonotype originated in a young man in good health. CDR3 loop: CASSEISGGLNTGELFF. In DNA form, the CDR3 reads TGCGCCAGCAGTGAAATTTCGGGGGGCCTGAACACCGGGGAGCTGTTTTTT.